The 14 T cell receptor beta chains below were found in one sample sequenced in a study of T cells in Graves' hyperthyroidism and ophthalmopathy. Amplified TCR beta CDR3 regions came from RNA transcripts. HTBI primers were the set used in a first-round RT-PCR of the TCR CDR3. TCRdb re-called the multiplex PCR reads through MiXCR, storing one row per CDR3 protein. This sample has under 350,000 distinct CDR3 sequences; about 20% occur once, and the top ten carry around 54%. The specimen sequenced was blood. These receptor sequences come from a woman in her fifties or sixties with Graves' hyperthyroidism.

Many counts were recorded for this clonotype. V gene TRBV7-9 combines with J gene TRBJ2-1; D is possibly TRBD1 or TRBD2 (5 bases each). Trimming took off 5 bases at V and 9 bases at J, with 14 bases between the two ends. The CDR3 consists of 13 residues. CDR1 is SEHNR and CDR2 is FQNEAQ in the germline V gene (reference sequence). In nucleotides, the CDR3 is TGTGCCAGCAGCCTCCTTCCTGGGACTGAGCAGTTCTTC. Translated, it gives CASSLLPGTEQFF.

This rearrangement joins TRBV2 to TRBJ2-1, with D possibly being TRBD1 (6 bases). In germline, CDR1 is SNHLY, CDR2 FYNNEI. Trimming took off 9 bases at V and 4 bases at J, with 13 bases between the two ends. This CDR3 spans 13 amino acids. CDR3 in DNA: TGTGCCAGTCTACAAGGGGGTTACAATGAGCAGTTCTTC. It codes for CASLQGGYNEQFF.

This sequence joins TRBV19 and TRBJ2-5, with unresolved D. Germline V lookup: CDR1 LNHDA, CDR2 SQIVND (reference sequence). The CDR3 is 15 residues long. With 3 bases removed from V and 7 bases from J, the gap between germline ends came to 18 bases. For the CDR3, the DNA is TGTGCCAGTAGTATGAGAGAAGCCCCGAAGGGGACCCAGTACTTC. It is translated as CASSMREAPKGTQYF.

A few counts support this clonotype. The rearrangement links TRBV7-3 to TRBJ2-1; weak D call: TRBD2 (5 bases). V was shortened by 5 bases and J by 8 bases, with 19 bases between the two germline ends. This CDR3 is built from 15 residues. Germline loops: CDR1 SGHTA, CDR2 FQGTGA. The CDR3 is CASSAERAGMDEQFF. The CDR3, as DNA: TGTGCCAGCAGCGCCGAGAGGGCCGGGATGGATGAGCAGTTCTTC.

The CDR3 reads CASSTRTGLNEQFF. In DNA, the CDR3 is TGTGCCAGCAGCACACGGACAGGGCTAAATGAGCAGTTCTTC. The V and J genes are TRBV13 and TRBJ2-1, with 8 nucleotides matching TRBD1. Trimming took 5 bases from V and 7 from J; bases not matched to a gene: 7. The germline V gene has CDR1 PRHDT and CDR2 FYEKMQ (reference sequence). The CDR3 consists of 14 residues.

This clonotype was counted between two and nine times. The rearrangement uses TRBV20-1 and TRBJ2-3; 8 bases are shared with TRBD2. From germline, CDR1 is DFQATT and CDR2 SNEGSKA (reference sequence). This CDR3 has 14 amino acids. Unmatched junction bases numbered 8, after V lost 4 bases and J lost 5 bases. The CDR3 coding sequence is TGCAGTGCTAATCGGCGAGCGGGGGAAGATACGCAGTATTTT. Its protein is CSANRRAGEDTQYF.

This clonotype was counted between two and nine times. The V and J genes are TRBV20-1 and TRBJ1-4; D is uncertain. The germline V gene has CDR1 DFQATT and CDR2 SNEGSKA (reference sequence). V lost 0 bases to trimming and J lost 8 bases, with 7 bases between them. This CDR3 contains 12 residues. CDR3 in DNA: TGCAGTGCTAGAGAGGAGCACGAAAAACTGTTTTTT. This codes for CSAREEHEKLFF.

This clonotype was counted ten times or more. The chain joins TRBV12-3 or TRBV12-4 to TRBJ1-2; no definite D call. The CDR3 consists of 16 residues. V lost 6 bases to trimming and J lost 4 bases, with 21 bases between them. The CDR3 DNA sequence: TGTGCCAGCAGCTCTTCGACCGCCCGGTCAGCCTATGGCTACACCTTC. It translates to CASSSSTARSAYGYTF.

V usage is TRBV11-3 and J usage is TRBJ2-3; 9 positions match TRBD1. The V and J ends lost 6 bases and 3 bases, in that order; junction bases with no gene match: 16. Per the germline V gene, CDR1 is SGHNT and CDR2 is YENEEA. This CDR3 has 18 amino acids. The CDR3 here is CASSSGTGKGGRTDTQYF. CDR3 coding DNA: TGTGCCAGCAGTTCCGGGACAGGGAAGGGGGGCAGAACAGATACGCAGTATTTT.

This clonotype occurred a few times. The chain recombines TRBV7-9 with TRBJ2-1, with TRBD2 as a possible D gene (6 bases). Germline V gene data show CDR1 as SEHNR and CDR2 as FQNEAQ (reference sequence). The CDR3 has 14 residues. V was shortened by 1 base and J by 9 bases, with 13 bases between the two germline ends. This chain's CDR3 is CASSLEGGRSEQFF. The CDR3 DNA is TGTGCCAGCAGCTTAGAGGGAGGTAGAAGTGAGCAGTTCTTC.

This clonotype was counted a few times. The genes are TRBV5-6 and TRBJ1-6; TRBD1 matches at 11 bases. The length of the CDR3 is 15 residues. With 1 base clipped from V and 13 bases from J, the junction kept 7 bases outside the gene matches. From germline, CDR1 is SGHDT and CDR2 YYEEEE. CDR3 nucleotide sequence: TGTGCCAGCAGCTTGATATGGACAGGGGGCGGTCCCCTCCACTTT. Translating gives CASSLIWTGGGPLHF.

The rearrangement links TRBV29-1 to TRBJ1-1; no definite D call. The CDR3 runs to 13 residues. Germline values: CDR1 SQVTM, CDR2 ANQGSEA. V was pared by 4 bases and J by 5 bases, with 14 bases between. CDR3 nucleotides: TGCAGCGTTGTAGCTGGGGATGGGACTGAAGCTTTCTTT. It yields the protein CSVVAGDGTEAFF.

In DNA form, the CDR3 reads TGCAGCACCCCCGGGACTAGCGGGGGAGGCACAGATACGCAGTATTTT. This translates into CSTPGTSGGGTDTQYF. The rearrangement uses TRBV20-1 and TRBJ2-3; the match to TRBD2 covers 14 bases. The CDR3 consists of 16 residues. The germline CDR1 and CDR2 sequences are DFQATT and SNEGSKA (reference sequence).

The chain combines TRBV29-1 with TRBJ2-2; D is possibly TRBD1 (5 bases). Trimming shortened V by 0 bases and J by 2 bases, and 13 bases separated the two germline ends. The CDR3 sequence is 16 residues long. CDR1 is SQVTM, CDR2 ANQGSEA, per germline. The CDR3 loop is CSVEDWGGYNTGELFF. The DNA for the CDR3 is TGCAGCGTTGAAGATTGGGGCGGCTACAACACCGGGGAGCTGTTTTTT.